This TCR beta chain is drawn from a study of Graves' ophthalmopathy and Graves' hyperthyroidism (dated by TCRdb to 2016 to 2019). About the study as a whole: Peripheral blood was collected at initial diagnosis, prior to any treatment. TCR beta repertoire signatures were used to distinguish Graves' ophthalmopathy from Graves' hyperthyroidism and to predict progression to ophthalmopathy. In total, 135 blood samples were TCR-sequenced: 43 ophthalmopathy, approximately 80 hyperthyroidism and roughly 17 hyperthyroidism-to-ophthalmopathy patients. To explore V-J signatures that separate ophthalmopathy from hyperthyroidism, a discovery set of about a hundred patients was enrolled, consisting of 40 to 45 with ophthalmopathy and around 60 with stable hyperthyroidism. An independent validation cohort was composed of some 19 hyperthyroidism patients and around 16 patients who later progressed from hyperthyroidism to ophthalmopathy. In five or six hyperthyroidism patients, T-cell repertoires of thyroid tissue and blood were compared. Once sampling was done, hyperthyroidism patients were given methimazole at a starting dose of 30 mg daily, while ophthalmopathy patients were given high-dose intravenous methylprednisolone. The research as a whole found: Most expanded thyroid clonotypes with frequency above 0.001 were also detected in blood, suggesting blood repertoires may reflect the thyroid immune response. In validation, the model predicted ophthalmopathy progression with 55% to 71% sensitivity and approximately 75% specificity; roughly 12 predicted patients were CT-confirmed with GO in a median of 6.5 months. Ophthalmopathy was separated from stable hyperthyroidism by the 13-signature model with about 89% sensitivity and 81.08% specificity in cross-validation and with 80%/75% in the test set. Sample size was not statistically predetermined, and group allocation was not concealed from the investigators.

Patients with ophthalmopathy had moderately to severely active disease, with a Clinical Activity Score of 3 or more, a NOSPECS grade of 4 or more, and a disease duration of less than 3 months. Patients with other autoimmune diseases, uncontrolled infections, pregnancy or lactation were excluded. Diagnosis was based on clinical symptoms, serum thyroxine, TRAb, thyroid ultrasound and orbital computed tomography. Ficoll-Paque density gradient centrifugation was used to isolate PBMCs from 10 ml of fresh peripheral blood. Total RNA was extracted with Trizol reagent and quality-checked on an Agilent 2100 Bioanalyzer. As for this clonotype: The clone's antigen remains unknown. Qualities for individual bases were not recorded, and no much larger clone is one base off.

TCR beta CDR3 regions were amplified from RNA transcripts for repertoire sequencing. HTBI primers and the Qiagen OneStep RT-PCR kit were used in a first-round RT-PCR, which was followed by a second-round multiplex PCR, size selection and purification. Sequencing of the libraries was carried out on an Illumina HiSeq2000 in paired-end mode with 100 bp reads. As for how the authors treated the data: SOAPnuke was used for read processing, and reads with adapters, uncalled bases, a mean Phred below 15, or no exact constant-primer or identifier match were discarded. COPE v1.2.5 was used to merge high-quality paired reads. Each unique nucleotide sequence was treated as a clonotype, and MiTCR v1.1 was used to align the clonotypes to the IMGT TRB V, D and J references. The analysis was limited to V-J combinations with a frequency above 0.0001, which together covered about 99% of the repertoires. For each V-J combination, a TCR clonal expansion and chaos score was defined as the ratio of F50 clonal expansion to chaos observed in the TCRdist matrix. Welch's t-statistics and random forest were used to reduce the features to some 13 V-J combinations, which were then used as input to a naive Bayes classifier. The similarity between thyroid and blood repertoires was quantified using the Morisita-Horn index. The public sequencing data were trimmed at Q25 with fastp and processed into clonotypes with MiXCR by TCRdb, which kept only in-frame beta chains. Each entry is one CDR3 protein sequence, shown with its most common DNA and genes. The V and J calls and clone size are TCRdb's, not the authors'. The sample table shows hundreds of thousands of distinct CDR3 sequences, and around 40% are seen once. Of the sample, 44% falls within the top ten clones.

Trimming at the junction amounts to 3 bases on V and 4 bases on J, and the germline ends lie 9 bases apart. The CDR3 starts with the cysteine, ends with the phenylalanine, and has 13 residues. CDR3 DNA is the only sequence kept; it has 39 bases, read in frame from the first base. The chain couples TRBV12-3 or TRBV12-4 to TRBJ1-2; no D gene is confidently identified. The sequenced sample was peripheral blood. The TCR originated in an adult man with Graves' ophthalmopathy. The CDR3 in this case is CASSFVSGYGYTF. The DNA reads as follows: TGTGCCAGCAGTTTTGTAAGCGGCTATGGCTACACCTTC.